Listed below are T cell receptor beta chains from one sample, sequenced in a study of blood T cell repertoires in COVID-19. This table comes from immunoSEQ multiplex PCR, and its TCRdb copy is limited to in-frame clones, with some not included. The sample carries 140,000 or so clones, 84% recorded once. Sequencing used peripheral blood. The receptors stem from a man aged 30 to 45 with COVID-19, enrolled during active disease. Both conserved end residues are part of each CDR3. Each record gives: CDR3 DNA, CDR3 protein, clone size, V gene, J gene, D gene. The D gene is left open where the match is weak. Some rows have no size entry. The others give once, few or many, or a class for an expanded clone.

DNA: TGTGCCAGCCTCACAGGGCGCGGTACGAACACTGAAGCTTTCTTT
CDR3: CASLTGRGTNTEAFF
size: .
V: TRBV28
J: TRBJ1-1
D: .

DNA: TGCGCCAGCCCCTCCCCGCGGGGTCCCACAGATACGCAGTATTTT
CDR3: CASPSPRGPTDTQYF
size: .
V: TRBV5-1
J: TRBJ2-3
D: .

DNA: TGCAGCGTTGTCAGGGGCCAGGGAGTATTCGGCGAGCAGTACTTC
CDR3: CSVVRGQGVFGEQYF
size: .
V: TRBV29-1
J: TRBJ2-7
D: .

DNA: TGTGCCAGCAGTCCCCAGGAGGTCTCCTACGAGCAGTACTTC
CDR3: CASSPQEVSYEQYF
size: .
V: TRBV28
J: TRBJ2-7
D: .

DNA: TGTGCCAGCAGTTTCGAAGCAGGAACGTACAATGAGCAGTTCTTC
CDR3: CASSFEAGTYNEQFF
size: few
V: TRBV28
J: TRBJ2-1
D: .

DNA: TGTGCCAGCAGCTCAAACAGGGGGAACACTGAAGCTTTCTTT
CDR3: CASSSNRGNTEAFF
size: .
V: TRBV13
J: TRBJ1-1
D: TRBD1

DNA: TGTGCCAGCTCACCACTACAGGGGACCAATGAGCAGTTCTTC
CDR3: CASSPLQGTNEQFF
size: .
V: TRBV18
J: TRBJ2-1
D: TRBD1

DNA: TGTGCCAGCAGCCCTGGTTTAAGACAGATTTTAACCTCAGCTAACTATGGCTACACCTTC
CDR3: CASSPGLRQILTSANYGYTF
size: once
V: TRBV21-1
J: TRBJ1-2
D: .

DNA: TGTGCCAGCAGCCCGGGAACAGGGATTACCGGGGAGCTGTTTTTT
CDR3: CASSPGTGITGELFF
size: few
V: TRBV7-8
J: TRBJ2-2
D: .

DNA: TGTGCCAGCAGCGTAGGTAGTAGCGGGGTTCCTGAGACCCAGTACTTC
CDR3: CASSVGSSGVPETQYF
size: few
V: TRBV9
J: TRBJ2-5
D: TRBD2

DNA: TGTGCCAGCAGCCCGATGGTGGCCACGATGAACACTGAAGCTTTCTTT
CDR3: CASSPMVATMNTEAFF
size: .
V: TRBV5-4
J: TRBJ1-1
D: .

DNA: TGTGCCAGTAGTCCAAGGGGTCAGACCGCCTCAGATACGCAGTATTTT
CDR3: CASSPRGQTASDTQYF
size: .
V: TRBV19
J: TRBJ2-3
D: .

DNA: TGTGCCAGCAGTCCCTTGGAGGGGTCGACAGATACGCAGTATTTT
CDR3: CASSPLEGSTDTQYF
size: .
V: TRBV9
J: TRBJ2-3
D: .

DNA: TGTGCCAGCAGTCGGCAGGGCAATCAGCCCCAGCATTTT
CDR3: CASSRQGNQPQHF
size: .
V: TRBV28
J: TRBJ1-5
D: .

DNA: TGTGCCAGCAGCCCTTCAGGGGGCGTTAACATTCAGTACTTC
CDR3: CASSPSGGVNIQYF
size: .
V: TRBV7-8
J: TRBJ2-4
D: TRBD1

DNA: TGTGCCAGCAGTCCCGGGGGGATAGGGAGCCACGAGCAGTACTTC
CDR3: CASSPGGIGSHEQYF
size: .
V: TRBV6-2/TRBV6-3
J: TRBJ2-7
D: TRBD2

DNA: TGTGCCAGCACCGGACAGCCAGTGACCCTCTACGAGCAGTACTTC
CDR3: CASTGQPVTLYEQYF
size: .
V: TRBV27
J: TRBJ2-7
D: .

DNA: TGTGCCAGCAGTTTAAACAGGGACTACGAGCAGTACTTC
CDR3: CASSLNRDYEQYF
size: .
V: TRBV12-3/TRBV12-4
J: TRBJ2-7
D: .

DNA: TGTGCCAGTAGTTTCACGTTGACAGGGGCCTACGAGCAGTACTTC
CDR3: CASSFTLTGAYEQYF
size: .
V: TRBV19
J: TRBJ2-7
D: TRBD1

DNA: TGCAGCGTTGAAGATCCCCCGGGAGGGGTCGAGCAGTACTTC
CDR3: CSVEDPPGGVEQYF
size: .
V: TRBV29-1
J: TRBJ2-7
D: TRBD2

DNA: TGCAGCGGGGGGCTTGGTGAAAAACTGTTTTTT
CDR3: CSGGLGEKLFF
size: .
V: TRBV19
J: TRBJ1-4
D: .

DNA: TGTGCCAGCAGCCCCGCCCCTGGGCCCACGAGCTCCTACAATGAGCAGTTCTTC
CDR3: CASSPAPGPTSSYNEQFF
size: once
V: TRBV5-4
J: TRBJ2-1
D: .

DNA: TGTGCCACCAGCGAAAGGGACAGGGGTCTTGATGAGCAGTTCTTC
CDR3: CATSERDRGLDEQFF
size: .
V: TRBV15
J: TRBJ2-1
D: TRBD1

DNA: TGTGCCAGCAGCTTAAACTTAGCGGGCTTTCACAATGAGCAGTTCTTC
CDR3: CASSLNLAGFHNEQFF
size: .
V: TRBV7-3
J: TRBJ2-1
D: TRBD2

DNA: TGTGCCTGGAGTAACCGACAGAAGGACTACACCTTC
CDR3: CAWSNRQKDYTF
size: .
V: TRBV30
J: TRBJ1-2
D: .

DNA: TGTGCCTGGAGTGTCCCGGGGGTAGATACGCAGTATTTT
CDR3: CAWSVPGVDTQYF
size: .
V: TRBV30
J: TRBJ2-3
D: .

DNA: TGTGCCAGCAGCTCAAATGACAGGGAGCGGTCCCAAGGCTACACCTTC
CDR3: CASSSNDRERSQGYTF
size: .
V: TRBV13
J: TRBJ1-2
D: TRBD1

DNA: TGTGCCAGCAGCTCCGACAGATATCAGCCCCAGCATTTT
CDR3: CASSSDRYQPQHF
size: .
V: TRBV5-5
J: TRBJ1-5
D: .

DNA: TGTGCCAGCAGCTTCAGCGGGCTCTCCTACGAGCAGTACTTC
CDR3: CASSFSGLSYEQYF
size: .
V: TRBV7-8
J: TRBJ2-7
D: .

DNA: TGTGCCAGCAGCTTAAGGGGTACAGGGATGAACACTGAAGCTTTCTTT
CDR3: CASSLRGTGMNTEAFF
size: .
V: TRBV7-9
J: TRBJ1-1
D: .

DNA: TGCAGCGTCGCACTACAGGGGCCTGGTAATGAGCAGTTCTTC
CDR3: CSVALQGPGNEQFF
size: .
V: TRBV29-1
J: TRBJ2-1
D: TRBD1

DNA: TGTGCCAGTCCGACAGGGTTGTTTGGCTACACCTTC
CDR3: CASPTGLFGYTF
size: once
V: TRBV2
J: TRBJ1-2
D: TRBD1

DNA: TGTGCCAGCAGTTATTCACTATACAATGAGCAGTTCTTC
CDR3: CASSYSLYNEQFF
size: .
V: TRBV6-5
J: TRBJ2-1
D: .

DNA: TGTGCCAGCAGCTCCAAAACTAGCGGACAAGAGACCCAGTACTTC
CDR3: CASSSKTSGQETQYF
size: .
V: TRBV3-1/TRBV3-2
J: TRBJ2-5
D: TRBD2

DNA: TGTGCCAGCAGCTGGGGAGCGAGAGACTACGAGCAGTACTTC
CDR3: CASSWGARDYEQYF
size: .
V: TRBV11-1
J: TRBJ2-7
D: .

DNA: TGTGCCAGCAGCCGAAACGTCGGTGGGGGCCTCGCCGGGGAGCTGTTTTTT
CDR3: CASSRNVGGGLAGELFF
size: .
V: TRBV3-1/TRBV3-2
J: TRBJ2-2
D: .

DNA: TGCGCCAGCAGGGACACCGATGGCTACACCTTC
CDR3: CASRDTDGYTF
size: .
V: TRBV5-1
J: TRBJ1-2
D: .